The 31 T cell receptor beta chains given below trace back to one sample, sequenced in a study of T cell clonality in common variable immunodeficiency. Overall study results and limits: Fewer deletions and N-nucleotide insertions were reportedly seen in common variable immunodeficiency TCR beta sequences.

Antigens of these TCRs are unknown. Here immunoSEQ multiplex PCR was the method, and the copy in TCRdb shows in-frame clones only, minus some. Listed for the sample are roughly 34,000 clones, none seen a single time. Sequenced sample: peripheral blood mononuclear cells. The receptors shown here come from a human donor with common variable immunodeficiency.

With regard to this clone: The read terminates 3 residues before the CDR3 end, so the remaining end is supplied by the germline J gene. The chain joins TRBV19 to TRBJ1-5; D is perhaps TRBD1 (5 bases). The CDR3 is 16 residues long. Per germline, CDR1 LNHDA and CDR2 SQIVND (reference sequence). V shed 3 bases and J shed 1 base, with 13 bases lying between them. CDR3 protein: CASSIRAPGSNQPQHF. CDR3 DNA (partial): TGTGCCAGTAGTATCAGGGCCCCCGGGAGCAATCAGCCC.

In regard to this clone: The DNA ends 3 residues before the CDR3 does, and the rest of the CDR3 is filled in from the germline J gene. The chain employs TRBV18 and TRBJ2-4; D is undetermined. The V and J ends lost 6 bases and 0 bases respectively, with 21 bases between them. CDR1 and CDR2 (germline): KGHSH, LQKENI. The CDR3 is made up of 18 amino acids. The CDR3 here is CASSLISAGALAKNIQYF. The sequenced CDR3 bases are TGTGCCAGCTCCCTGATCTCCGCAGGAGCTCTAGCCAAAAACATT.

In its sample, this clone was seen a few times. The read finishes 3 residues shy of the CDR3 end, and the germline J gene is used to complete it. The V call is TRBV7-8, the J call TRBJ2-5; maybe TRBD2 (5 bases). The CDR3 sequence is 13 residues long. Trimming removed 5 bases at V and 3 bases at J, with 10 bases between. CDR1 is SGHVS, CDR2 FQNEAQ, per germline. The sequenced part of the CDR3 DNA is TGTGCCAGCAGCGGTTGGCGGGAAGAGACC. Translated, it gives CASSGWREET. The complete CDR3 protein is CASSGWREETQYF.

In this sample, this clone turned up many times. The observed sequence ends 3 residues before the CDR3 terminus, with the missing tail filled in from the germline J gene. The genes are TRBV30 and TRBJ2-7, with TRBD1 matching 8 bases. The CDR3 is 12 amino acids. In germline, CDR1 is GTSNPN, CDR2 SVGIG (reference sequence). J was trimmed by 4 bases and V by 5 bases; bases with no gene match: 4. The CDR3 bases that were read are TGTGCCTGGGGACAGGGAGGATACGAG. Amino acid sequence: CAWGQGGYE. The full CDR3 reads CAWGQGGYEQYF.

This clone was counted ten times or more. The DNA ends 3 residues before the CDR3 does, and the rest of the CDR3 is filled in from the germline J gene. V and J are TRBV11-3 and TRBJ2-1; 7 bases fit TRBD1. CDR3 size: 15 residues. Germline trimming cut 4 bases from V and 3 bases from J; bases unmatched to any gene: 6. Germline V gene lookup returns CDR1 SGHNT and CDR2 YENEEA. CDR3 amino acids: CASSSTGDSYNEQFF. The part of the CDR3 DNA that was read is TGTGCCAGCAGCTCCACAGGGGACAGCTACAATGAG.

This clone showed up many times. From the germline J gene comes the end of the CDR3, since the read stops 3 residues before it. The chain links TRBV7-3 to TRBJ1-6, with 7 bases aligning to TRBD1. V gave up 5 bases and J gave up 6 bases; unmatched junction bases: 7. The CDR3 is 15 amino acids. Germline loops: CDR1 SGHTA, CDR2 FQGTGA. The sequenced part of the CDR3 DNA is TGTGCCAGCAGCGGTCGACAGGGCGGTAATTCACCC. It is translated as CASSGRQGGNSP. The full CDR3 protein is CASSGRQGGNSPLHF.

With respect to this clone: The read falls 3 residues short of the CDR3 end, and the missing part is taken from the germline J gene. The chain couples TRBV7-6 to TRBJ1-5; 7 nucleotides line up with TRBD1. From germline, CDR1 is SGHVS and CDR2 FNYEAQ. V dropped 4 bases and J dropped 5; count of bases not matched to a gene: 5. CDR3 length: 14 residues. Partial CDR3 DNA: TGTGCCAGCAGCTCCGGACAGGCATATCAGCCC. Translated, it gives CASSSGQAYQP. The complete CDR3 reads CASSSGQAYQPQHF.

To note about this clone: The read stops 3 residues short of the end of the CDR3; the missing end is completed from the germline J gene. This rearrangement joins TRBV20-1 to TRBJ2-7; no firm D call. This CDR3 is 13 amino acids long. CDR1 and CDR2 (germline): DFQATT, SNEGSKA (reference sequence). V shed 1 base and J shed 3 bases, with 10 bases lying between them. The CDR3 loop reads CSARGHLDYEQYF. Partial CDR3 DNA: TGCAGTGCTAGAGGTCACCTAGACTACGAG.

Comments on this clone: The read ends 3 residues before the CDR3 terminus; that terminus is restored from the germline J gene. J is TRBJ2-7 and V is TRBV7-8, with TRBD2 matching 10 bases. CDR3 length: 14 residues. V shed 1 base, J shed 4 bases, and the junction held 1 base outside the gene matches. Germline CDR1 and CDR2: SGHVS and FQNEAQ. The CDR3 region is CASSLERGGYEQYF. The sequenced part of the CDR3 DNA is TGTGCCAGCAGCTTAGAGCGGGGGGGGTACGAG. Filled out from reference TRBV7-8 and TRBJ2-7, the complete variable domain reads GAGVSQSPRYKVAKRGQDVALRCDPISGHVSLFWYQQALGQGPEFLTYFQNEAQLDKSGLPSDRFFAERPEGSVSTLKIQRTQQEDSAVYLCASSLERGGYEQYFGPGTRLTVT.

This clone came up a few times. The read finishes 3 residues shy of the CDR3 end, and the germline J gene is used to complete it. The V call is TRBV7-9, the J call TRBJ2-7; TRBD1 might be the D (5 bases). Trimming took 4 bases from V and 4 from J, leaving 11 bases between them. This CDR3 is built from 13 residues. Germline CDR1 is SEHNR and CDR2 is FQNEAQ (reference sequence). The DNA read from the CDR3 is TGTGCCAGCAGCTCCAACTCAGGGTACGAG. It translates to CASSSNSGYE. The whole CDR3 protein reads CASSSNSGYEQYF. Variable domain in full (rest from reference TRBV7-9 and TRBJ2-7): DTGVSQNPRHKITKRGQNVTFRCDPISEHNRLYWYRQTLGQGPEFLTYFQNEAQLEKSRLLSDRFSAERPKGSFSTLEIQRTEQGDSAMYLCASSSNSGYEQYFGPGTRLTVT.

The sample holds a few counts of this clone. The missing CDR3 end, 3 residues past where the read stops, is filled in from the germline J gene. The J gene is TRBJ1-6, the V gene TRBV20-1; D is perhaps TRBD1 (5 bases). Between the trimmed V and J ends, which lost 5 bases and 4 bases, there was a span of 24 bases. Per germline, CDR1 DFQATT and CDR2 SNEGSKA (reference sequence). This CDR3 region has 18 residues. The CDR3 bases that were read are TGCAGTGCTGTGCGGGGCACTATGGCCCCGCAGTATAATTCACCC. It yields the protein CSAVRGTMAPQYNSP. The CDR3 in full is CSAVRGTMAPQYNSPLHF.

Judged by abundance, this clone is medium-sized (0.01 to 0.1%). The read is 3 residues too short to cover the CDR3 end, so that end is filled in from the germline J gene. The V gene is TRBV20-1, the J gene TRBJ2-1; 8 nucleotides line up with TRBD2. The germline CDR1 and CDR2 sequences are DFQATT and SNEGSKA (reference sequence). Losses at the gene ends were 3 bases for V and 8 bases for J; bases not matched to a gene: 12. The CDR3 covers 15 residues. The DNA read from the CDR3 is TGCAGTGCTAGCGTAGCGGGGAGGGAAGTTGATGAG. This codes for CSASVAGREVDE. The full-length CDR3 reads as CSASVAGREVDEQFF.

This clone was observed a handful of times. The read is 3 residues too short to cover the CDR3 end, so that end is filled in from the germline J gene. This chain joins TRBV7-2 and TRBJ1-1, with TRBD1 as a possible D gene (5 bases). Trimming removed 1 base from V and 3 bases from J, with 9 bases in between. The length of the CDR3 is 14 residues. The germline CDR1 and CDR2 sequences are SGHTA and FQGNSA. The part of the CDR3 DNA that was read is TGTGCCAGCAGCTTAGGGTCAGGGTACACTGAA. Protein: CASSLGSGYTE. The CDR3 reads in full as CASSLGSGYTEAFF.

Points on this clone: The read halts 3 residues ahead of the CDR3 end, with the missing end drawn from the germline J gene. The chain carries TRBV30 and TRBJ1-5, with a possible D match to TRBD1 (5 bases). V shed 0 bases and J shed 3 bases, with 12 bases lying between them. Per germline, CDR1 GTSNPN and CDR2 SVGIG (reference sequence). The CDR3 length is 15 residues. The CDR3 here is CAWSVGAGNNQPQHF. The covered CDR3 bases are TGTGCCTGGAGTGTAGGGGCAGGGAACAATCAGCCC.

Many counts were recorded for this clone. The missing CDR3 end, 3 residues past where the read stops, is filled in from the germline J gene. The chain has TRBV19 and TRBJ2-5, with 13 bases identical to TRBD2. Germline-derived CDR1 and CDR2 are LNHDA and SQIVND (reference sequence). The CDR3 is 16 amino acids. With V trimmed by 5 bases and J by 4 bases, 7 bases remained unmatched. The CDR3 sequence is CASSLGLAGEGETQYF. The covered CDR3 bases are TGTGCCAGTAGTCTCGGACTAGCGGGAGAAGGAGAGACC.

Comment on this clone: Read sequence stops 3 residues before the CDR3 end, and the germline J gene provides the missing end. The V gene is TRBV2, the J gene TRBJ2-7; 7 bases line up with TRBD2. In germline, CDR1 is SNHLY, CDR2 FYNNEI. CDR3 length equals 14 residues. Unmatched junction bases numbered 4, after V lost 4 bases and J lost 1 base. CDR3 DNA (partial): TGTGCCAGCAGTGTTGACGGGGGGTCCTACGAG. Translating it yields CASSVDGGSYE. The entire CDR3 protein reads CASSVDGGSYEQYF.

With respect to this clone: The read halts 3 residues ahead of the CDR3 end, with the missing end drawn from the germline J gene. This chain joins TRBV7-6 and TRBJ2-5; 7 nucleotides line up with TRBD2. There are 12 residues in the CDR3. Germline V gives CDR1 SGHVS, CDR2 FNYEAQ. The ends lost 5 bases at V and 5 bases at J; junction bases unmatched: 2. CDR3 bases read: TGTGCCAGCAGCCGGGGGGAGGAGACC. This encodes CASSRGEET. The whole CDR3 reads CASSRGEETQYF.

This clone has just a few counts. This CDR3 reads CASGLITGQGANQPQHF. Partial CDR3 DNA: TGTGCCAGCGGTCTAATCACCGGACAGGGGGCGAATCAGCCC. V is TRBV19 and J is TRBJ1-5; TRBD1 matches 11 bases. The read comes to an end 3 residues before the CDR3 does, leaving the germline J gene to fill in the end. V lost 9 bases, J lost 4 bases, and 14 bases stayed unmatched. CDR1 and CDR2 from the germline V gene are LNHDA and SQIVND (reference sequence). The CDR3 sequence is 17 residues long. The whole variable domain, remainder taken from reference TRBV19 and TRBJ1-5, is DGGITQSPKYLFRKEGQNVTLSCEQNLNHDAMYWYRQDPGQGLRLIYYSQIVNDFQKGDIAEGYSVSREKKESFPLTVTSAQKNPTAFYLCASGLITGQGANQPQHFGDGTRLSIL.

Note on this clone: Sequencing ends 3 residues short of the CDR3 end; the germline J gene provides the rest. The J gene is TRBJ2-5, the V gene TRBV18; TRBD1 matches at 10 bases. Germline CDR1 is KGHSH and CDR2 is LQKENI. There are 14 residues in the CDR3. V lost 4 bases and J lost 4; bases outside the gene matches: 3. The chain's CDR3 is CASSRQGARETQYF. Partial CDR3 DNA: TGTGCCAGCTCACGACAGGGGGCGCGAGAGACC.

In this sample, this clone turned up many times. This chain's CDR3 is CAWRATSGRITDTQYF. CDR3 DNA (partial): TGTGCCTGGAGAGCGACTAGCGGGAGAATTACAGATACG. V and J are TRBV30 and TRBJ2-3; TRBD2 matches 12 bases. The CDR3 goes on 3 residues after the read ends, and that part is filled in from the germline J gene. Germline V gives CDR1 GTSNPN, CDR2 SVGIG (reference sequence). The CDR3 is 16 amino acids. The V gene end was trimmed by 3 bases and the J gene end by 3 bases; junction bases not matched to a gene: 7.

This clone came up a few times. The CDR3 is cut off 3 residues early in the read; its end comes from the germline J gene. The chain is built from TRBV7-8 and TRBJ1-6; 9 bases map to TRBD1. Germline values: CDR1 SGHVS, CDR2 FQNEAQ. CDR3 length: 15 amino acids. V shed 0 bases, J shed 7 bases, and the junction held 1 base outside the gene matches. The CDR3 spells CASSLAGTGNSPLHF. The sequenced part of the CDR3 DNA is TGTGCCAGCAGCTTAGCCGGGACAGGGAATTCACCC. The entire variable domain, with the rest obtained from reference TRBV7-8 and TRBJ1-6, is as follows: GAGVSQSPRYKVAKRGQDVALRCDPISGHVSLFWYQQALGQGPEFLTYFQNEAQLDKSGLPSDRFFAERPEGSVSTLKIQRTQQEDSAVYLCASSLAGTGNSPLHFGNGTRLTVT.

This clone has just a few counts. This CDR3 is CASSLTSGKGGELFF. The covered CDR3 bases are TGTGCCAGCAGCTTAACTAGCGGGAAGGGCGGGGAG. The V and J genes are TRBV7-3 and TRBJ2-2, with TRBD2 matching 8 bases. The read terminates 3 residues before the CDR3 end, so the remaining end is supplied by the germline J gene. CDR3 size: 15 residues. Unmatched junction bases numbered 4, after V lost 0 bases and J lost 7 bases. The germline V gene has CDR1 SGHTA and CDR2 FQGTGA.

This clone was detected ten times or more. The DNA ends 3 residues before the CDR3 does, and the rest of the CDR3 is filled in from the germline J gene. The chain joins TRBV12-3 or TRBV12-4 to TRBJ2-3, with D maybe TRBD2 (5 bases). The CDR3 extends over 14 amino acids. Trimming shortened V by 5 bases and J by 4 bases, and 13 bases separated the two germline ends. The CDR3 protein is CASSRGEVADTQYF. The part of the CDR3 DNA that was read is TGTGCCAGCAGTCGGGGAGAGGTCGCAGATACG.

This clone was counted many times. With the read ending 3 residues before the CDR3 end, the germline J gene is used to fill in that end. The rearrangement joins TRBV7-2 to TRBJ2-5; 7 nucleotides align to TRBD1. The CDR3 is made up of 15 amino acids. V gave up 5 bases and J gave up 3 bases; unmatched junction bases: 9. Germline V gene sequence: CDR1 SGHTA, CDR2 FQGNSA. CDR3 region: CASSPNTGTEETQYF. The sequenced CDR3 bases are TGTGCCAGCAGCCCAAACACCGGGACAGAAGAGACC. Based on the CDR3 plus reference TRBV7-2 and TRBJ2-5, the full variable domain is GAGVSQSPSNKVTEKGKDVELRCDPISGHTALYWYRQSLGQGLEFLIYFQGNSAPDKSGLPSDRFSAERTGGSVSTLTIQRTQQEDSAVYLCASSPNTGTEETQYFGPGTRLLVL.

This clone was found many times. The sequence runs out 3 residues before the end of the CDR3; the remainder is reconstructed from the germline J gene. The rearrangement uses TRBV19 and TRBJ2-7; maybe TRBD1 (5 bases). The CDR3 spans 14 residues. The germline CDR1 and CDR2 sequences are LNHDA and SQIVND (reference sequence). The V and J ends lost 2 bases and 0 bases respectively, with 8 bases between them. The sequenced part of the CDR3 DNA is TGTGCCAGTAGTATAAACCAGGGCTCCTACGAG. Its translation is CASSINQGSYE. The whole CDR3 protein is CASSINQGSYEQYF.

There are a few counts of this clone. From the germline J gene comes the end of the CDR3, since the read stops 3 residues before it. This sequence joins TRBV7-9 and TRBJ2-1; 7 positions agree with TRBD2. CDR1 is SEHNR, CDR2 FQNEAQ, per germline (reference sequence). CDR3 length: 15 amino acids. J lost 5 bases, V lost 5 bases, and 9 bases had no gene match. The CDR3 sequence is CASSAGSGANNEQFF. The CDR3 bases that were read are TGTGCCAGCAGCGCCGGAAGCGGGGCTAACAATGAG.

This clone showed up many times. The CDR3 end falls 3 residues outside the read, so it is completed with the germline J gene. This rearrangement joins TRBV5-1 to TRBJ2-1; TRBD2 matches 11 bases. After removal of 2 bases from V and 1 base from J, the junction contained 5 bases not matched to a gene. Germline V CDR1 and CDR2: SGHRS, YFSETQ. This CDR3 has 17 amino acids. CDR3 bases read: TGCGCCAGCAGCTTAACCGGGACTAGCGGTTCCTACAATGAG. It is translated as CASSLTGTSGSYNE. The whole CDR3 sequence reads CASSLTGTSGSYNEQFF.

This clone was counted ten times or more. The CDR3 goes on 3 residues after the read ends, and that part is filled in from the germline J gene. V is TRBV5-5 and J is TRBJ1-2; perhaps TRBD1 as D (6 bases). CDR3 length equals 13 residues. CDR1 and CDR2 from the germline V gene are SGHKS and YYEKEE (reference sequence). V lost 3 bases to trimming and J lost 7 bases, with 13 bases between them. The chain's CDR3 is CASSWYRASGYTF. CDR3 DNA (partial): TGTGCCAGCAGCTGGTACAGGGCTAGTGGC.

Comment on this clone: The read falls 3 residues short of the CDR3 end, and the missing part is taken from the germline J gene. The rearrangement links TRBV6-2 or TRBV6-3 to TRBJ2-3; 9 nucleotides align to TRBD2. CDR1 MNHEY and CDR2 SVGEGT come from the germline V gene. J lost 6 bases, V lost 3 bases, and 13 bases had no gene match. This CDR3 contains 17 residues. CDR3 in amino acids: CASSYSTAGGYLDTQYF. CDR3 bases read: TGTGCCAGCAGTTATTCTACAGCGGGGGGCTATCTCGATACG.

This clone was seen a handful of times. The read halts 3 residues ahead of the CDR3 end, with the missing end drawn from the germline J gene. The chain carries TRBV6-1 and TRBJ2-5; a weak D match, TRBD1 (5 bases). From germline, CDR1 is MNHNS and CDR2 SASEGT. The CDR3 has 14 residues. The V gene lost 3 bases and the J gene lost 2 bases, with 10 bases spanning the gap. The CDR3 DNA, read in part, is TGTGCCAGCAGTGAGGGGCAGGTTCAAGAGACC. It is translated as CASSEGQVQET. From start to end, the CDR3 is CASSEGQVQETQYF.

In its sample, this clone ranks as medium-sized. The CDR3 end is not reached by the read, which stops 3 residues before it; the germline J gene fills it in. V usage is TRBV20-1 and J usage is TRBJ2-3; 7 bases are a match to TRBD2. CDR1 and CDR2 (germline): DFQATT, SNEGSKA (reference sequence). The CDR3 covers 14 residues. V lost 3 bases, J lost 2 bases, and 5 bases stayed unmatched. The DNA read from the CDR3 is TGCAGTGCTAGGCTAGCGGAATTCACAGATACG. Its translation is CSARLAEFTDT. Given in full, the CDR3 is CSARLAEFTDTQYF.